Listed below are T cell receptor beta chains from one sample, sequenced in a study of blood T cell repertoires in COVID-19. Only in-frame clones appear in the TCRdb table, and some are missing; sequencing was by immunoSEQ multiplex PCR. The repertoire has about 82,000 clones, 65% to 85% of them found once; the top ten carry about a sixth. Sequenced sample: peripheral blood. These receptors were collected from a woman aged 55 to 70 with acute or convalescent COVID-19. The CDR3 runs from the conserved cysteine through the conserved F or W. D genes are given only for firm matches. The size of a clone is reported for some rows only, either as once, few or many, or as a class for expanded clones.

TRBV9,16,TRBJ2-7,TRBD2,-,CASSADLAGGLGEQYF,TGTGCCAGCAGCGCCGACCTAGCGGGGGGCCTCGGGGAGCAGTACTTC
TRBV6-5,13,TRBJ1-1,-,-,CASRGPQNTEAFF,TGTGCCAGCAGGGGGCCCCAGAACACTGAAGCTTTCTTT
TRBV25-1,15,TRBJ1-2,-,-,CASSERGGSTYGYTF,TGTGCCAGCAGTGAAAGGGGGGGTAGCACCTATGGCTACACCTTC
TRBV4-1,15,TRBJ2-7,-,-,CASSQDLAPGYEQYF,TGCGCCAGCAGCCAAGATCTAGCGCCGGGCTACGAGCAGTACTTC
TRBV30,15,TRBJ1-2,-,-,CAWSPLWGGNYGYTF,TGTGCCTGGAGCCCTTTGTGGGGGGGCAACTATGGCTACACCTTC
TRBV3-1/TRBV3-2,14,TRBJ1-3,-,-,CASSQGQPGNTIYF,TGTGCCAGCAGCCAAGGACAGCCTGGAAACACCATATATTTT
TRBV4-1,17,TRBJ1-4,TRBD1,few,CASSATGQGIMREKLFF,TGCGCCAGCAGCGCCACGGGACAGGGGATCATGAGGGAAAAACTGTTTTTT
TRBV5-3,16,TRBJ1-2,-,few,CARIISNRVRNYGYTF,TGTGCCAGAATCATTTCAAACAGGGTGAGAAACTATGGCTACACCTTC
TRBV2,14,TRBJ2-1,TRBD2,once,CASTRLAGGYEQFF,TGTGCCAGCACACGACTAGCGGGCGGGTATGAGCAGTTCTTC
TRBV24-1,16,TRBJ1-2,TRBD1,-,CATSDPGTGGIYGYTF,TGTGCCACCAGTGACCCGGGGACAGGGGGGATCTATGGCTACACCTTC
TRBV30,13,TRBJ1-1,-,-,CAWSVNRDTRAFF,TGTGCCTGGAGTGTAAACCGCGACACCCGGGCTTTCTTT
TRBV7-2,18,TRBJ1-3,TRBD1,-,CASSLEGQGALSGNTIYF,TGTGCCAGCAGCTTAGAGGGACAGGGTGCCCTCTCTGGAAACACCATATATTTT
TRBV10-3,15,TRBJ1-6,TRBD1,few,CAIRPSDRGNSPLHF,TGTGCCATCAGACCTTCGGACAGGGGGAATTCACCCCTCCACTTT
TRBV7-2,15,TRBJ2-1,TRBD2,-,CASSLGAGGQNEQFF,TGTGCCAGCAGCTTGGGAGCGGGGGGCCAAAATGAGCAGTTCTTC
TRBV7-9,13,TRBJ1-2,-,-,CASSLRGGGGYTF,TGTGCCAGCAGCTTAAGAGGAGGTGGTGGCTACACCTTC
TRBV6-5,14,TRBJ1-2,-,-,CASSYGGQNYGYTF,TGTGCCAGCAGTTACGGAGGGCAGAACTATGGCTACACCTTC
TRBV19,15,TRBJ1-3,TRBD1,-,CASSLTGLTGNTIYF,TGTGCCAGTAGTTTGACAGGGCTTACTGGAAACACCATATATTTT
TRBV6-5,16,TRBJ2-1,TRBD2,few,CASSYESGGAGNEQFF,TGTGCCAGCAGTTACGAGAGCGGGGGGGCCGGTAATGAGCAGTTCTTC
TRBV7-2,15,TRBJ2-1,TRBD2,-,CASSSRTSGREEQFF,TGTGCCAGCAGCTCCAGGACTAGCGGGAGAGAGGAGCAGTTCTTC
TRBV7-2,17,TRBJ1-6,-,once,CASSLGWGQSYNSPLHF,TGTGCCAGCAGCTTAGGATGGGGGCAATCCTATAATTCACCCCTCCACTTT
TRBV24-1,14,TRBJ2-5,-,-,CATSDSLAGETQYF,TGTGCCACCAGTGATTCCCTGGCGGGGGAGACCCAGTACTTC
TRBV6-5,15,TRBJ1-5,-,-,CASSSDRNSNQPQHF,TGTGCCAGCAGTTCTGACAGGAATAGCAATCAGCCCCAGCATTTT
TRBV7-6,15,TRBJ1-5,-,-,CASSLAESSNQPQHF,TGTGCCAGCAGCTTAGCGGAGAGTTCTAATCAGCCCCAGCATTTT
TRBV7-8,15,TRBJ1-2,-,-,CASSLSGSGDYGYTF,TGTGCCAGCAGCTTATCAGGTTCGGGGGACTATGGCTACACCTTC
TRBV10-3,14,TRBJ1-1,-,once,CAISESPGDTEAFF,TGTGCCATCAGTGAGTCGCCCGGGGACACTGAAGCTTTCTTT
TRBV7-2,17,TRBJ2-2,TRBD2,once,CASSLKRTSANTGELFF,TGTGCCAGCAGCCTAAAAAGGACTAGCGCGAACACCGGGGAGCTGTTTTTT
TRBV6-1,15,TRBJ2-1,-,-,CASSEQPSQYNEQFF,TGTGCCAGCAGTGAACAGCCTAGTCAATACAATGAGCAGTTCTTC
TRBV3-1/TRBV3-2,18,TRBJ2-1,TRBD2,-,CASSQGGLAGGKNNEQFF,TGTGCCAGCAGCCAAGGAGGACTAGCGGGGGGGAAAAACAATGAGCAGTTCTTC
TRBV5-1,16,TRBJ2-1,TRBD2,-,CASSLIAGGPMNEQFF,TGCGCCAGCAGCTTAATTGCGGGAGGGCCAATGAATGAGCAGTTCTTC
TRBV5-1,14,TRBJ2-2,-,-,CASSLTANTGELFF,TGCGCCAGCAGCTTGACTGCTAACACCGGGGAGCTGTTTTTT
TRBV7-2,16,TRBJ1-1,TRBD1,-,CASSLGPQGRATEAFF,TGTGCCAGCAGCTTAGGTCCACAGGGGCGGGCCACTGAAGCTTTCTTT
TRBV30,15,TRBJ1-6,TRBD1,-,CAWSVGGQADSPLHF,TGTGCCTGGAGTGTCGGGGGACAGGCGGATTCACCCCTCCACTTT
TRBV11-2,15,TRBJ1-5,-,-,CASSLDKGGNQPQHF,TGTGCCAGCAGCCTCGATAAAGGGGGCAATCAGCCCCAGCATTTT
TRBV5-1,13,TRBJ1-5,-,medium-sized,CASSPAGDQPQHF,TGCGCCAGCAGTCCGGCGGGAGATCAGCCCCAGCATTTT
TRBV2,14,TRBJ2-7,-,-,CASSRDSNSYEQYF,TGTGCCAGCAGTCGGGACTCCAACTCCTACGAGCAGTACTTC
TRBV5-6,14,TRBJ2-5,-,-,CASSLAQNQETQYF,TGTGCCAGCAGCTTGGCCCAAAACCAAGAGACCCAGTACTTC
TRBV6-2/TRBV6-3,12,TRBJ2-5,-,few,CASSQGGETQYF,TGTGCCAGCAGTCAGGGAGGAGAGACCCAGTACTTC
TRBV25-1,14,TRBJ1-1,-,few,CASRRETAGTEAFF,TGTGCCAGCAGAAGAGAGACAGCGGGGACTGAAGCTTTCTTT
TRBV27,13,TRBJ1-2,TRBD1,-,CASSLDRGYGYTF,TGTGCCAGCAGCTTGGACAGGGGTTATGGCTACACCTTC
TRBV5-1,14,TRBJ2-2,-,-,CASSLDPGRGELFF,TGCGCCAGCAGCTTGGACCCAGGGAGGGGGGAGCTGTTTTTT